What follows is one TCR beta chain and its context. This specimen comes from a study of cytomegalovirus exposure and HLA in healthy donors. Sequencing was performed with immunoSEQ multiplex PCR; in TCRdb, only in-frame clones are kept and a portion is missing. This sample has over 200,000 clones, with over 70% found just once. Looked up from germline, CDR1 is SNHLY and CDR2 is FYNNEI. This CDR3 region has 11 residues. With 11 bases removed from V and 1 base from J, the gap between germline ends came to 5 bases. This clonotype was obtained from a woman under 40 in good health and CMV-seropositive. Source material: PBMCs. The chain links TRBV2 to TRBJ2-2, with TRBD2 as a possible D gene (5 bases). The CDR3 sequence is CAGGNTGELFF. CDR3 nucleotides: TGTGCCGGAGGGAACACCGGGGAGCTGTTTTTT. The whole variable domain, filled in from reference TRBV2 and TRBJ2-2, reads EPEVTQTPSHQVTQMGQEVILRCVPISNHLYFYWYRQILGQKVEFLVSFYNNEISEKSEIFDDQFSVERPDGSNFTLKIRSTKLEDSAMYFCAGGNTGELFFGEGSRLTVL.